The 11 T cell receptor beta chains below all came from one sample that was sequenced in a study of blood T cell repertoires in COVID-19 (dated by TCRdb to the early 2020s). Libraries were prepared through the immunoSEQ multiplex PCR assay. Drawn from immuneACCESS, this table holds only the in-frame rearrangements with V and J called that TCRdb kept. Clones are partly lost; checked studies trace under half to an unresolved V gene and leave the rest unexplained. The sample profile shows about 280,000 clones; approximately 90% of them were found once. The biggest ten clones account for approximately 2.7% of the sample. The source material was PBMCs or T cells enriched from blood (not recorded which). The receptors come from a man aged 40-55 years who had been exposed to COVID-19.

The rearrangement links TRBV2 to TRBJ1-2; TRBD1 matches 7 bases. After removal of 4 bases from V and 5 bases from J, the junction contained 1 base not matched to a gene. Germline assignment: CDR1 SNHLY and CDR2 FYNNEI. This CDR3 contains 12 residues. In DNA form, the CDR3 reads TGTGCCAGCAGTGGACAGGGTTATGGCTACACCTTC. As protein: CASSGQGYGYTF. The full variable domain, completed using reference TRBV2 and TRBJ1-2, is EPEVTQTPSHQVTQMGQEVILRCVPISNHLYFYWYRQILGQKVEFLVSFYNNEISEKSEIFDDQFSVERPDGSNFTLKIRSTKLEDSAMYFCASSGQGYGYTFGSGTRLTVV.

The V gene is TRBV9, the J gene TRBJ2-1; 10 bases are shared with TRBD2. Germline V gene data show CDR1 as SGDLS and CDR2 as YYNGEE. J lost 6 bases, V lost 2 bases, and 8 bases had no gene match. This CDR3 region has 16 residues. This CDR3 is CASSVNSGRIPNEQFF. CDR3 DNA sequence: TGTGCCAGCAGCGTTAATAGCGGGAGGATTCCCAATGAGCAGTTCTTC.

The chain uses TRBV5-1 and TRBJ1-6; 9 positions agree with TRBD1. CDR3 size: 17 residues. The V gene's germline CDR1 is SGHRS and CDR2 YFSETQ. J lost 7 bases, V lost 0 bases, and 8 bases had no gene match. The chain's CDR3 is CASSLERQGVWNSPLHF. The CDR3 DNA follows: TGCGCCAGCAGCTTGGAAAGACAGGGGGTATGGAATTCACCCCTCCACTTT.

The chain recombines TRBV6-1 with TRBJ2-1; TRBD2 aligns across 9 bases. V dropped 3 bases and J dropped 6; count of bases not matched to a gene: 6. The germline V gene has CDR1 MNHNS and CDR2 SASEGT. This CDR3 region has 15 residues. CDR3: CASSEGLAGFNEQFF. DNA for the CDR3: TGTGCCAGCAGTGAGGGGCTAGCGGGGTTCAATGAGCAGTTCTTC.

The chain carries TRBV27 and TRBJ2-7, with 10 bases fitting TRBD1. Looked up from germline, CDR1 is MNHEY and CDR2 is SMNVEV (reference sequence). V lost 6 bases and J lost 4; bases outside the gene matches: 15. This CDR3 spans 17 amino acids. This CDR3 is CASRSIPGQGPRYEQYF. The CDR3 DNA is TGTGCCAGCAGGTCTATCCCGGGACAGGGGCCTAGGTACGAGCAGTACTTC.

CDR3 amino acids: CASSFAGGGRNTIYF. CDR3 DNA: TGTGCCAGCAGCTTTGCAGGGGGCGGAAGAAACACCATATATTTT. The J gene is TRBJ1-3, the V gene TRBV5-4; 8 nucleotides agree with TRBD1. Per the germline V gene, CDR1 is SGHNT and CDR2 is YYREEE (reference sequence). The trim removed 2 bases at V and 5 bases at J, leaving 6 bases unmatched. CDR3 length: 15 residues.

The chain employs TRBV30 and TRBJ2-7, with D possibly being TRBD2 (6 bases). Germline CDR1 reads GTSNPN; CDR2 reads SVGIG (reference sequence). CDR3 length: 17 amino acids. The V and J ends lost 0 bases and 5 bases respectively, with 23 bases between them. CDR3 in amino acids: CAWSVPAFSGGIHEQYF. Written as DNA, the CDR3 is TGTGCCTGGAGTGTACCCGCCTTTTCGGGCGGGATCCACGAGCAGTACTTC.

This chain links TRBV27 with TRBJ1-2; 8 bases line up with TRBD1. V was clipped by 5 bases and J by 5 bases; unmatched bases: 7. Per the germline V gene, CDR1 is MNHEY and CDR2 is SMNVEV (reference sequence). This CDR3 is built from 14 residues. CDR3 nucleotides: TGTGCCAGCAGTCCGACCAGGACAGGGTATGGCTACACCTTC. Encoded protein: CASSPTRTGYGYTF.

This chain uses TRBV18 with TRBJ1-2, with TRBD1 matching 8 bases. V lost 2 bases, J lost 6 bases, and 8 bases stayed unmatched. The germline V gene encodes CDR1 KGHSH and CDR2 LQKENI. The CDR3 consists of 15 residues. Here the CDR3 reads CASSPDHRGGHGYTF. The CDR3 DNA reads TGTGCCAGCTCACCAGATCACAGGGGGGGGCATGGCTACACCTTC. The full variable domain, in which reference TRBV18 and TRBJ1-2 provide the parts outside the CDR3, is NAGVMQNPRHLVRRRGQEARLRCSPMKGHSHVYWYRQLPEEGLKFMVYLQKENIIDESGMPKERFSAEFPKEGPSILRIQQVVRGDSAAYFCASSPDHRGGHGYTFGSGTRLTVV.

The V and J genes are TRBV5-1 and TRBJ1-5; 7 bases fit TRBD1. The CDR3 consists of 15 residues. Per the germline V gene, CDR1 is SGHRS and CDR2 is YFSETQ. V lost 4 bases to trimming and J lost 3 bases; unmatched junction nucleotides: 7. The CDR3 coding sequence is TGCGCCAGCAGCCTTGAGGGGGCATACAATCAGCCCCAGCATTTT. It yields the protein CASSLEGAYNQPQHF.

The chain carries TRBV19 and TRBJ1-1, with D possibly TRBD1 on 6 matching bases. The CDR3 length is 15 residues. CDR1 is LNHDA, CDR2 SQIVND, per germline (reference sequence). Trimming removed 7 bases at V and 5 bases at J, with 20 bases between. The CDR3 region is CASTSTWTAGTEAFF. In nucleotides, the CDR3 is TGTGCCAGTACGTCTACCTGGACAGCGGGGACTGAAGCTTTCTTT.